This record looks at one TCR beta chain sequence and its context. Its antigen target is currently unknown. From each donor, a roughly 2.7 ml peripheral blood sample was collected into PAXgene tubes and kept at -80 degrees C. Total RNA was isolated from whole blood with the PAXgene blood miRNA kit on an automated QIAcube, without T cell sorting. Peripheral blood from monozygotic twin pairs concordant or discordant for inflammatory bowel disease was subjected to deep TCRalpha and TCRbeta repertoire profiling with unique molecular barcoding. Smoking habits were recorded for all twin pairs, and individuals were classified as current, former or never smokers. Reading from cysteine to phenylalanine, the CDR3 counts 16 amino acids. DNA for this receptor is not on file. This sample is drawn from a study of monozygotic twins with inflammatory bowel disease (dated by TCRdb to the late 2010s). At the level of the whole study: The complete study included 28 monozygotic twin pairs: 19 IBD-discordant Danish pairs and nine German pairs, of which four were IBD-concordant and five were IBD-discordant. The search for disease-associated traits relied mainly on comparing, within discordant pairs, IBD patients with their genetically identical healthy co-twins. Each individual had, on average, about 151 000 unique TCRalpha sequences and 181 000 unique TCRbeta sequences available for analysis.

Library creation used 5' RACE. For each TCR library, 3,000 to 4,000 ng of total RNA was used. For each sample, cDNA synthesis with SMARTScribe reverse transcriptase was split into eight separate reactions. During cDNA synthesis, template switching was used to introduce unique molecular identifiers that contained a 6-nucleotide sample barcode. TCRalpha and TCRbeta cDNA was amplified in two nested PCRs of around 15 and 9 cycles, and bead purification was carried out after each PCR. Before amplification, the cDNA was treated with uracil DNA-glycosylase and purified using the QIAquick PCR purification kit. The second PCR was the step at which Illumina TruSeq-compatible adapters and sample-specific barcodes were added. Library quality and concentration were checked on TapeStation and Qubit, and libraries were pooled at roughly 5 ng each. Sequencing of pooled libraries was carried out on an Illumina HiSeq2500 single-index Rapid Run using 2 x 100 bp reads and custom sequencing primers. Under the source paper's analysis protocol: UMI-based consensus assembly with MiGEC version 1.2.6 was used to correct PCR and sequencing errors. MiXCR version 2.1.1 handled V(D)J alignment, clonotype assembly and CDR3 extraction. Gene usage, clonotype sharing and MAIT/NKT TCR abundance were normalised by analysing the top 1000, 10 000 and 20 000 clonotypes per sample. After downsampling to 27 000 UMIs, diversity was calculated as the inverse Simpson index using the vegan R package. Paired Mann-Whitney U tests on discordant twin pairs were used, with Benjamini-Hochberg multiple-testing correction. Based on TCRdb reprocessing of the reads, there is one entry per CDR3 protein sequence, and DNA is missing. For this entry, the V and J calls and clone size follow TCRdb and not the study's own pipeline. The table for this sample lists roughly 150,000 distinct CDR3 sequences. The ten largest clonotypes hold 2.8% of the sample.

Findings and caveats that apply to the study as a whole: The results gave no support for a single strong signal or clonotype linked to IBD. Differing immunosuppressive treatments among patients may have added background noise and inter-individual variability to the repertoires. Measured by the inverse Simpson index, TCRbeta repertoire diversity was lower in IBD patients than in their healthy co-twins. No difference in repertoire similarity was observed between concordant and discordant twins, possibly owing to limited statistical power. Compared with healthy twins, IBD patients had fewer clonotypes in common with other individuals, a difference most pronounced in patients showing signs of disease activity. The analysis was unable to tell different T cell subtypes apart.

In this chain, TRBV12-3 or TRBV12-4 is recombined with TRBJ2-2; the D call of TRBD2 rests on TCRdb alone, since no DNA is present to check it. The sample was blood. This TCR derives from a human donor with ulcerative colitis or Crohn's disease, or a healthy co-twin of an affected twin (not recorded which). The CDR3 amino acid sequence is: CASSFRGRAFPGELFF.